This T cell receptor (beta chain) was recorded in a study of CD8 T cells in ankylosing spondylitis. Study-level findings and limits: It was reported that disease-linked clones were significantly enriched in matched ankylosing spondylitis synovial fluid.

TCRdb re-analysed the 5' RACE reads in MiXCR, keeping a single row per CDR3 protein. The sample has approximately 350,000 distinct CDR3 sequences, under 15% seen once. About this clonotype itself: Its antigen is as yet unknown. The germline gene is not matched at one end of the junction; a read error may be the cause.

The TCR comes from a male donor with ankylosing spondylitis or in good health (not recorded which). The sample consisted of blood, either unsorted or a sorted T cell fraction (not recorded which).

In DNA, the CDR3 is TGCCCCAGCAGTGAAACAGATACGCAGTATTTT. Translated, it gives CPSSETDTQYF. V and J are TRBV10-2 and TRBJ2-3; unclear D gene. Germline CDR1 reads WSHSY; CDR2 reads SAAADI. The CDR3 totals 11 residues.